Listed below are T cell receptor beta chains from one sample, sequenced in a study of neoadjuvant anti-PD-1 for oral cavity cancer. Profiling relied on immunoSEQ multiplex PCR, and the TCRdb table lists in-frame clones only, not all of them. The sample contains about 14,000 clones, approximately 67% of which appear only once. The sample was PBMCs, taken before nivolumab (anti-PD-1) treatment. Every receptor here comes from a person aged 40 to 85 with oral cavity squamous cell carcinoma. Each CDR3 is given with its conserved first and last residue. The D gene is left open where the match is weak. A row's size may be missing; if present it is once, few, many or a size class.

13 . . TRBJ1-2 TRBV19 CASRDRGNYGYTF TGTGCCAGTAGGGACAGAGGGAACTATGGCTACACCTTC
14 . . TRBJ2-7 TRBV7-9 CASSGRTQQNEQYF TGTGCCAGCAGCGGCCGAACCCAACAGAACGAGCAGTACTTC
17 . . TRBJ2-3 TRBV27 CASSPPFWGGGTDTQYF TGTGCCAGCAGTCCCCCCTTTTGGGGAGGGGGGACAGATACGCAGTATTTT
15 few . TRBJ2-3 TRBV7-9 CASSSRGGVTDTQYF TGTGCCAGCAGCTCAAGAGGGGGGGTCACAGATACGCAGTATTTT
16 . . TRBJ1-5 TRBV5-4 CASSHGGTHSNQPQHF TGTGCCAGCAGCCACGGCGGGACCCATAGCAATCAGCCCCAGCATTTT
13 once . TRBJ1-1 TRBV19 CASGRQMNTEAFF TGTGCCAGTGGACGACAGATGAACACTGAAGCTTTCTTT
14 . . TRBJ2-7 TRBV5-1 CASSADTVSYEQYF TGCGCCAGCAGCGCAGACACAGTTTCCTACGAGCAGTACTTC
14 . TRBD1 TRBJ2-7 TRBV19 CASSWDSDFGEQYF TGTGCCAGTAGTTGGGACAGTGACTTCGGCGAGCAGTACTTC
14 few TRBD1 TRBJ1-5 TRBV10-2 CASTGTGGSQPQHF TGCGCCAGCACCGGGACAGGGGGCAGTCAGCCCCAGCATTTT
13 . . TRBJ2-3 TRBV6-1 CALSWRGTDTQYF TGTGCCCTCAGCTGGCGGGGCACAGATACGCAGTATTTT
15 . . TRBJ1-2 TRBV5-6 CASSFGAASNYGYTF TGTGCCAGCAGCTTTGGGGCAGCCTCTAACTATGGCTACACCTTC
14 few . TRBJ1-5 TRBV28 CASSPSVLNQPQHF TGTGCCAGCAGTCCATCCGTCCTCAATCAGCCCCAGCATTTT
14 . . TRBJ1-5 TRBV28 CASRSRLTNQPQHF TGTGCCAGCAGGTCCCGGCTAACTAATCAGCCCCAGCATTTT
16 . . TRBJ1-1 TRBV2 CAITSPRDIWNTEAFF TGTGCCATCACAAGTCCCCGGGACATATGGAACACTGAAGCTTTCTTT
13 once . TRBJ2-3 TRBV4-1 CASSQEHTREQYF TGCGCCAGCAGCCAGGAACATACTAGGGAACAGTATTTT
16 . TRBD2 TRBJ2-1 TRBV4-1 CASSQGWTGLAYEQFF TGCGCCAGCAGCCAAGGATGGACGGGACTAGCCTATGAGCAGTTCTTC
14 . . TRBJ2-3 TRBV2 CASSAGRRTEVQYF TGTGCCAGCAGTGCAGGGAGACGCACAGAAGTGCAGTATTTT
12 . . TRBJ2-3 TRBV2 CASSATTDTQYF TGTGCCAGCAGTGCGACGACAGATACGCAGTATTTT
15 . TRBD2 TRBJ2-1 TRBV2 CASSEEAGGRSEQFF TGTGCCAGCAGTGAGGAAGCGGGGGGGCGTAGTGAGCAGTTCTTC
15 . TRBD1 TRBJ2-1 TRBV27 CASNPGTGRPNEQFF TGTGCCAGCAACCCAGGGACAGGAAGGCCCAATGAGCAGTTCTTC
13 . . TRBJ1-1 TRBV6-5 CASRGHPNTEAFF TGTGCCAGCAGGGGACACCCGAACACTGAAGCTTTCTTT
14 few TRBD1 TRBJ2-7 TRBV2 CASQDRVTSYEQYF TGTGCCAGCCAGGACAGGGTAACCTCCTACGAGCAGTACTTC
17 once . TRBJ2-2 TRBV27 CASSFNRDSLRTGELFF TGTGCCAGCAGTTTCAACCGGGATTCTCTGCGAACCGGGGAGCTGTTTTTT
19 . TRBD1 TRBJ1-4 TRBV5-1 CASSLTGGQFGSTNEKLFF TGCGCCAGCAGCTTGACAGGGGGCCAATTTGGATCAACTAATGAAAAACTGTTTTTT
13 . . TRBJ2-5 TRBV4-1 CASSQLRGETQYF TGCGCCAGCAGCCAACTCAGGGGAGAGACCCAGTACTTC
14 . . TRBJ1-5 TRBV19 CASNLQGRGQPQHF TGTGCCAGTAACCTTCAGGGAAGAGGGCAGCCCCAGCATTTT
13 once . TRBJ2-7 TRBV11-2 CASSLDRRYEQYF TGTGCCAGCAGCTTAGACAGGCGCTACGAGCAGTACTTC
13 . . TRBJ2-5 TRBV5-1 CASSLSLAETQYF TGCGCCAGCAGCTTGTCTCTAGCGGAGACCCAGTACTTC
18 . TRBD2 TRBJ2-1 TRBV5-1 CASSFGLAPIRGDNEQFF TGCGCCAGCAGCTTCGGACTAGCGCCAATTCGAGGAGACAATGAGCAGTTCTTC
13 . . TRBJ2-3 TRBV30 CAWSVRLGDTQYF TGTGCCTGGAGTGTACGTCTTGGAGATACGCAGTATTTT
16 . . TRBJ1-2 TRBV4-1 CASSQDRTQGTYGYTF TGCGCCAGCAGCCAAGATCGCACACAGGGCACCTATGGCTACACCTTC
12 . . TRBJ1-2 TRBV10-3 CAISESRSGYTF TGTGCCATCAGTGAGTCGAGAAGTGGCTACACCTTC
14 . . TRBJ2-7 TRBV25-1 CASSEIRETYEQYF TGTGCCAGCAGTGAAATCAGGGAAACCTACGAGCAGTACTTC
13 . . TRBJ1-4 TRBV5-1 CASSLVVAEKLFF TGCGCCAGCAGCTTGGTGGTGGCTGAAAAACTGTTTTTT
13 . TRBD1 TRBJ1-2 TRBV28 CASKGRQGGGYTF TGTGCCAGCAAAGGCCGACAGGGAGGTGGCTACACCTTC
16 . . TRBJ1-2 TRBV5-4 CASSLGITIRDYGYTF TGTGCCAGCAGCTTAGGCATTACCATTCGGGACTATGGCTACACCTTC
15 . . TRBJ1-1 TRBV5-1 CASSFGTLRNTEAFF TGCGCCAGCAGCTTCGGGACATTACGGAACACTGAAGCTTTCTTT
18 . TRBD1 TRBJ1-3 TRBV28 CASRPLSPPGTGSVTIYF TGTGCCAGCAGACCCCTTTCCCCCCCCGGGACAGGGAGTGTTACCATATATTTT
13 few . TRBJ2-7 TRBV6-5 CASSYSDGSVQYF TGTGCCAGCAGTTACTCAGATGGCAGCGTGCAGTACTTC
15 . . TRBJ1-2 TRBV2 CASSRTGSENYGYTF TGTGCCAGCAGTAGAACAGGGAGCGAGAACTATGGCTACACCTTC
14 . . TRBJ1-1 TRBV5-4 CASSLDQGRAEAFF TGTGCCAGCAGTTTGGACCAGGGACGGGCTGAAGCTTTCTTT
14 . . TRBJ2-2 TRBV7-8 CASSLAEGTGELFF TGTGCCAGCAGCTTAGCGGAAGGGACCGGGGAGCTGTTTTTT
15 few . TRBJ1-3 TRBV7-2 CASSPRALSGNTIYF TGTGCCAGCAGCCCACGGGCCCTCTCTGGAAACACCATATATTTT
16 . . TRBJ1-2 TRBV28 CASSSSVRGGLGGYTF TGTGCCAGCAGTTCTTCCGTGCGCGGGGGGCTAGGAGGCTACACCTTC
13 few . TRBJ1-2 TRBV5-1 CASSLMGPGGYTF TGCGCCAGCAGCTTGATGGGGCCGGGTGGCTACACCTTC
14 . TRBD2 TRBJ2-3 TRBV9 CASSPGSGGDTQYF TGTGCCAGCAGCCCCGGCAGCGGGGGAGATACGCAGTATTTT
14 . . TRBJ1-2 TRBV19 CASSMGRGGLGYTF TGTGCCAGTAGTATGGGTCGGGGGGGCCTTGGCTACACCTTC
14 . . TRBJ1-4 TRBV5-4 CASSRDSGDEKLFF TGTGCCAGCAGCCGGGACTCGGGGGATGAAAAACTGTTTTTT
14 . TRBD2 TRBJ2-5 TRBV5-6 CASSFSSGEETQYF TGTGCCAGCAGCTTCTCTAGCGGGGAAGAGACCCAGTACTTC